Below, 18 T cell receptor beta chains from the same sample are listed, as sequenced in a study of blood T cell repertoires in COVID-19. Assay: immunoSEQ multiplex PCR; the TCRdb copy retains only in-frame clones and omits some. The sample carries under 300,000 clones, 60% to 75% recorded once. Specimen: peripheral blood. The receptors stem from a woman older than 75 with acute or convalescent COVID-19.

This clone was seen once. The junction departs from germline at one end; a sequencing error may be responsible. This chain links TRBV10-3 with TRBJ2-1; 8 bases line up with TRBD2. Germline V gives CDR1 ENHRY, CDR2 SYGVKD. The CDR3 contains 14 residues. The CDR3 nucleotides read TGTGCCGTCAGAAGCGGGAGCCCGATCAATGAGCAGTTCTTC. Translation gives CAVRSGSPINEQFF.

The V and J genes are TRBV10-3 and TRBJ2-1, with no clear D. The V end lost 0 bases, the J end lost 8 bases, and 20 bases lay between the germline ends. In germline, CDR1 is ENHRY, CDR2 SYGVKD. The CDR3 has 17 amino acids. The CDR3 bases are TGTGCCATCAGTGAGTCGATGGGCAGGCGCTCTGGCGATGAGCAGTTCTTC. Amino acids: CAISESMGRRSGDEQFF.

This chain links TRBV4-1 with TRBJ1-2; 7 bases are a match to TRBD1. Germline V gives CDR1 MGHRA, CDR2 YSYEKL. The CDR3 is 14 amino acids. Unmatched junction bases numbered 10, after V lost 4 bases and J lost 8 bases. The CDR3 region is CASSLTGLPGGYTF. CDR3 DNA: TGCGCCAGCAGCCTGACAGGGCTCCCTGGCGGCTACACCTTC.

The chain recombines TRBV2 with TRBJ2-7, with D perhaps matching TRBD1 (5 bases). CDR3 length: 14 amino acids. CDR1 SNHLY and CDR2 FYNNEI come from the germline V gene. V lost 4 bases, J lost 4 bases, and 14 bases lay in between. The CDR3 spells CASSGTSLKYEQYF. CDR3 bases: TGTGCCAGCAGTGGGACAAGTTTAAAATACGAGCAGTACTTC.

The rearrangement uses TRBV15 and TRBJ1-1, with D unclear. Trimming stripped 1 base from V and 6 bases from J, with 9 bases between. Germline V lookup: CDR1 LNHNV, CDR2 YYDKDF (reference sequence). The CDR3 runs to 13 residues. CDR3 protein: CATSRGTEAEAFF. The CDR3 region has the DNA TGTGCCACCAGCAGAGGGACGGAGGCTGAAGCTTTCTTT.

The chain links TRBV6-5 to TRBJ2-1, with 10 nucleotides matching TRBD2. Germline V gives CDR1 MNHEY, CDR2 SVGAGI. V lost 6 bases, J lost 2 bases, and 4 bases stayed unmatched. This CDR3 spans 15 amino acids. The CDR3 is CASSRTSGPYNEQFF. The CDR3 nucleotides are TGTGCCAGCAGCCGGACTAGCGGACCCTACAATGAGCAGTTCTTC.

This clone showed up many times. The chain is built from TRBV5-1 and TRBJ2-1; 10 nucleotides line up with TRBD2. Germline CDR1 reads SGHRS; CDR2 reads YFSETQ. This CDR3 has 14 amino acids. V shed 2 bases and J 8 bases; nucleotides not matched to a gene: 4. The CDR3 reads CASSFSLAGDEQFF. Written as DNA, the CDR3 is TGCGCCAGCAGCTTTTCCCTAGCGGGGGATGAGCAGTTCTTC.

In its sample, this clone was seen a few times. The chain couples TRBV9 to TRBJ2-1, with 7 nucleotides matching TRBD1. Trimming removed 6 bases from V and 5 bases from J; junction bases left unmatched: 11. Germline assignment: CDR1 SGDLS and CDR2 YYNGEE. The CDR3 covers 15 residues. CDR3 region: CASTPGTDKDNEQFF. CDR3 nucleotide sequence: TGTGCCAGCACCCCCGGGACAGACAAAGACAATGAGCAGTTCTTC.

The V gene is TRBV5-5, the J gene TRBJ1-4; D remains unclear. With 4 bases removed from V and 0 bases from J, the gap between germline ends came to 7 bases. Germline CDR1 reads SGHKS; CDR2 reads YYEKEE (reference sequence). There are 14 residues in the CDR3. The CDR3 loop reads CASSPQATNEKLFF. CDR3 sequence (DNA): TGTGCCAGCAGCCCTCAGGCAACTAATGAAAAACTGTTTTTT.

The table lists this clone with a count of one. Other DNA sequences from this sample encode an identical CDR3 as well. The chain recombines TRBV24-1 with TRBJ2-1, with 9 bases aligning to TRBD1. With 9 bases clipped from V and 4 bases from J, the junction kept 3 bases outside the gene matches. The CDR3 contains 13 residues. Germline assignment: CDR1 KGHDR and CDR2 SFDVKD. CDR3 sequence (DNA): TGTGCCACCTCCGGACAGGGGTACAATGAGCAGTTCTTC. This encodes CATSGQGYNEQFF.

The genes are TRBV7-9 and TRBJ1-1; D remains ambiguous. The germline V gene encodes CDR1 SEHNR and CDR2 FQNEAQ (reference sequence). V lost 5 bases, J lost 3 bases, and 10 bases lay in between. The length of the CDR3 is 13 residues. The CDR3 reads CASSPPPDTEAFF. The CDR3 DNA sequence: TGTGCCAGCAGCCCCCCACCGGACACTGAAGCTTTCTTT. Full variable domain (rest looked up from reference TRBV7-9 and TRBJ1-1): DTGVSQNPRHKITKRGQNVTFRCDPISEHNRLYWYRQTLGQGPEFLTYFQNEAQLEKSRLLSDRFSAERPKGSFSTLEIQRTEQGDSAMYLCASSPPPDTEAFFGQGTRLTVV.

V is TRBV6-1 and J is TRBJ2-7, with 7 positions matching TRBD2. The germline gives CDR1 MNHNS, CDR2 SASEGT. Trimming at V came to 0 bases and at J to 2 bases, leaving 7 bases not matched to a gene. The length of the CDR3 is 16 residues. The CDR3 sequence is CASSEAPASGAYEQYF. CDR3 nucleotide sequence: TGTGCCAGCAGTGAAGCACCGGCTAGCGGAGCCTACGAGCAGTACTTC.

The rearrangement uses TRBV7-6 and TRBJ2-1; 11 bases map to TRBD2. Germline V lookup: CDR1 SGHVS, CDR2 FNYEAQ. The ends lost 3 bases at V and 0 bases at J; junction bases unmatched: 10. The CDR3 is 19 amino acids. The CDR3 protein is CASSLRLAGILSSYNEQFF. The CDR3 DNA reads TGTGCCAGCAGCTTGAGACTAGCGGGAATACTCAGCTCCTACAATGAGCAGTTCTTC.

This clone was recorded once. In nucleotides, the CDR3 is TGTGCCAGCACCTTGACAGGGGACCTTGGCTACACCTTC. This sequence encodes CASTLTGDLGYTF. The genes are TRBV6-5 and TRBJ1-2; 8 nucleotides agree with TRBD1. The CDR3 has 13 residues. From germline, CDR1 is MNHEY and CDR2 SVGAGI. The J segment lost 7 bases and the V segment lost 7 bases, leaving 8 bases of the junction unmatched.

The chain couples TRBV2 to TRBJ2-2; tentative D call: TRBD2 (5 bases). From germline, CDR1 is SNHLY and CDR2 FYNNEI. There are 14 residues in the CDR3. Trimming shortened V by 6 bases and J by 2 bases, and 10 bases separated the two germline ends. This chain's CDR3 is CASSGLSNTGELFF. The CDR3 coding sequence is TGTGCCAGCAGCGGACTGAGTAACACCGGGGAGCTGTTTTTT.

In its sample, this clone was seen a few times. The chain employs TRBV6-5 and TRBJ2-7; 8 bases map to TRBD1. The CDR3 is 14 amino acids. V lost 0 bases to trimming and J lost 6 bases; unmatched junction nucleotides: 4. CDR1 is MNHEY and CDR2 is SVGAGI in the germline V gene. The CDR3, as DNA: TGTGCCAGCAGTTACTCGGACAGGGCGGGCGAGCAGTACTTC. Amino acid sequence: CASSYSDRAGEQYF.

The genes are TRBV18 and TRBJ1-1; 10 bases fit TRBD1. V trimming: 3 bases; J trimming: 6 bases; junction bases outside the gene matches: 13. The CDR3 spans 17 residues. Looked up from germline, CDR1 is KGHSH and CDR2 is LQKENI. CDR3 nucleotides: TGTGCCAGCTCACCGCCGGGACAGGGGTCTCGCCCCTCTGAAGCTTTCTTT. It translates to CASSPPGQGSRPSEAFF. Supplemented by reference TRBV18 and TRBJ1-1, the full variable domain reads NAGVMQNPRHLVRRRGQEARLRCSPMKGHSHVYWYRQLPEEGLKFMVYLQKENIIDESGMPKERFSAEFPKEGPSILRIQQVVRGDSAAYFCASSPPGQGSRPSEAFFGQGTRLTVV.

This clone occurred a few times. The V call is TRBV25-1, the J call TRBJ2-2, with 7 bases identical to TRBD1. This CDR3 contains 15 residues. The germline V gene encodes CDR1 MGHDK and CDR2 SYGVNS. With 4 bases clipped from V and 5 bases from J, the junction kept 7 bases outside the gene matches. The CDR3 reads CASSGSDRATGELFF. CDR3 nucleotide sequence: TGTGCCAGCAGTGGATCAGACAGGGCGACCGGGGAGCTGTTTTTT. The whole variable domain, filled in from reference TRBV25-1 and TRBJ2-2, reads EADIYQTPRYLVIGTGKKITLECSQTMGHDKMYWYQQDPGMELHLIHYSYGVNSTEKGDLSSESTVSRIRTEHFPLTLESARPSHTSQYLCASSGSDRATGELFFGEGSRLTVL.